This TCR beta chain was sequenced for a study of blood T cell repertoires in COVID-19. The wider study: The United States, Italy and Spain provided the acute and convalescent COVID-19 samples. Nucleic acid was either cDNA or gDNA, and it came from T cells, B-cell-depleted T cells, or PBMCs.

Original methodology: Researchers report that nucleated cell counts were estimated from reference gene primer amplification. Assay: immunoSEQ multiplex PCR; the TCRdb copy retains only in-frame clones and omits some. V and J calls and clone size follow that table, whereas D and trimming were derived from the DNA. This table holds about 330,000 clones, 86% found once. The CDR3 spans 13 residues. CDR1 and CDR2 (germline): KGHSH, LQKENI. V lost 2 bases to trimming and J lost 5 bases, with 9 bases between them. Sequenced material: peripheral blood. The receptor's source is a woman aged 45-65 years with acute or convalescent COVID-19. This chain links TRBV18 with TRBJ1-1; TRBD1 is a possible D gene (6 bases). The CDR3 reads CASSPMDSTEAFF. The CDR3 DNA reads as TGTGCCAGCTCACCAATGGACAGTACTGAAGCTTTCTTT. Drawing the rest from reference TRBV18 and TRBJ1-1, the complete variable domain is NAGVMQNPRHLVRRRGQEARLRCSPMKGHSHVYWYRQLPEEGLKFMVYLQKENIIDESGMPKERFSAEFPKEGPSILRIQQVVRGDSAAYFCASSPMDSTEAFFGQGTRLTVV.